This section outlines one T cell receptor beta chain sequence together with its context. What antigen it recognizes has not been identified. Per-base qualities were not stored, and no clone one base away is much larger. Counted from cysteine to phenylalanine, this CDR3 has 15 amino acids. The only DNA kept is the CDR3, 45 bases in frame from the first base. The germline V gene supplies CDR1 MNHNS and CDR2 SASEGT. Trimming removed 6 bases from V and 6 bases from J; the gene matches leave 14 bases unexplained. The data are from a study of prognosis after radiotherapy for stage I lung cancer (dated by TCRdb to the early 2020s). The study in broad terms: Between early 2018 and early 2019, under 20 stage I NSCLC patients were enrolled in Nanjing, China. Some 14 of the patients presented with newly diagnosed primary stage I lung tumors; roughly 5 had oligometastatic NSCLC following surgical resection of the primary tumor. Every patient was deemed medically inoperable, more than ten because of comorbidities and several because they refused surgery. The cohort comprised roughly 13 men and about six women with a median age of approximately 74 years, ranging from roughly 50 to 85 years. On tumor histology, more than ten patients had adenocarcinoma and about seven had squamous cell carcinoma. Using image-guided IMRT or VMAT, SBRT was delivered in 3 to 5 fractions at a biologically effective dose of at least 100 Gy. Concurrent therapy was not administered to any patient alongside SBRT. Four of the 19 patients developed distant metastases after SBRT, at a median of around 7 months; the other 15 showed no significant progression. Peripheral blood TCR beta repertoires were profiled in stage I NSCLC patients before and after stereotactic body radiotherapy, and the study then linked these repertoires to distant failure. The study took one blood sample before SBRT and one after SBRT from each of approximately 20 patients and sequenced all 38 samples.

All patients had node-negative disease on CT and PET/CT, and none had a history of other malignancies or prior chemotherapy or radiotherapy. At each of two time points, roughly 6 milliliters of peripheral venous blood were collected in EDTA tubes. PBMCs were isolated by Ficoll-Paque Plus density-gradient centrifugation. Immediately after collection, samples were stored at -80 degrees C until analysis. General findings and caveats noted by the study authors: Whether the expanded TCR clones were tumor-specific was not determined. Post-SBRT Shannon entropy and its change from baseline were lower in patients who developed distant metastases; baseline Shannon entropy was not associated with metastases. The small cohort and short follow-up limited the study, so independent validation of the findings is needed. Differences by metastasis status were reportedly seen in TRBV and TRBJ usage frequencies, involving two V genes at baseline and, after SBRT, under 10 V genes and two J genes. None of the reported P values were adjusted for multiple comparisons. Unique TCR clone counts fell after SBRT (median about 9,600 before versus more than 6,500 after; Wilcoxon paired P=0.011).

Two rounds of multiplex PCR were performed to amplify the TCR beta CDR3 region from genomic DNA. The first PCR round used primers specific to each TRBV and TRBJ gene, and the primer sequences were filed in Chinese patent CN105087789A. Universal primers were used in the second round of PCR. The Roche High Pure PCR Template Preparation Kit was used to extract genomic DNA from the frozen PBMCs. The libraries underwent paired-end sequencing with 151 bp reads on an Illumina HiSeq 3000. As for how the authors treated the data: Raw reads lacking the multiplex PCR primer sequences were removed with CutAdapt. PEAR was used to merge high-quality paired reads into contigs. By alignment to reference sequences, MiXCR assigned TRB V, D and J gene segments to each contig. To remove sequencing errors, CDR3 sequences were clustered according to base quality and sequence similarity. Shannon entropy normalized by the natural log of productive TCR sequence number was used as the measure of diversity. Clonality was defined as one minus Shannon entropy divided by the natural log of the number of unique clonotypes. The Youden index of ROC curves was used to select progression-free survival cut-offs for repertoire metrics, and analyses were performed in R 3.5.3. In TCRdb, the public reads were trimmed at Q25 with fastp and aligned with MiXCR, with productive beta chains retained. Records with the same CDR3 protein are collapsed into one entry carrying the most frequent genes and DNA. The V and J calls here are based on TCRdb, not the publication. The sample yields about 51,000 distinct CDR3 sequences; 30% to 35% were counted once. The leading ten clones occupy under 9.5% of the sample.

In this chain, TRBV6-1 is recombined with TRBJ2-7, and 7 junction bases match TRBD2. The sequence was obtained from a donor over 45 with non-small cell lung cancer. Material: PBMCs, obtained before or after stereotactic body radiation therapy (not recorded which). The CDR3 protein sequence reads: CASSWPGLSWGEQYF. The sequenced DNA: TGTGCCAGCAGCTGGCCGGGACTATCGTGGGGCGAGCAGTACTTC.